The entry below gives a single T cell receptor beta chain sequence along with its context. These data originate in a study of blood T cell repertoires in COVID-19. The overall study: T cells, B-cell-depleted T cells, or PBMCs supplied cDNA or gDNA.

The CDR3 totals 15 residues. With V trimmed by 5 bases and J by 3 bases, 5 bases remained unmatched. Germline V gene lookup returns CDR1 MDHEN and CDR2 SYDVKM. The method was immunoSEQ multiplex PCR; TCRdb's version includes in-frame clones alone and lacks a portion of them. This table holds about 120,000 clones, over 65% found once. The sequence derives from a man in his sixties with acute or convalescent COVID-19. The V call is TRBV28, the J call TRBJ2-7, with 12 bases aligning to TRBD2. Sequenced: peripheral blood. CDR3 residues: CASSPSGRALYEQYF. The CDR3 coding sequence is TGTGCCAGCAGTCCTAGCGGGAGGGCCCTCTACGAGCAGTACTTC.